These 25 T cell receptor beta chains originate from one sample sequenced in a study of blood T cell repertoires in COVID-19. Only in-frame clones appear in the TCRdb table, and some are missing; sequencing was by immunoSEQ multiplex PCR. The sample consists of 60,000 to 85,000 clones, about 80% of them appearing once. Sequenced input: peripheral blood. These receptors were collected from a man in his 70s who had recovered from COVID-19.

The V call is TRBV6-5, the J call TRBJ1-6; D is unclear. Germline-derived CDR1 and CDR2 are MNHEY and SVGAGI. This CDR3 contains 15 residues. V shed 6 bases and J shed 0 bases, with 9 bases lying between them. For the CDR3, the DNA is TGTGCCAGCAGAAGAGTAAGCTCCTATAATTCACCCCTCCACTTT. Amino acids: CASRRVSSYNSPLHF.

This clone has only one observation. The chain's CDR3 is CATSAYQAQDTQYF. DNA for the CDR3: TGTGCCACCAGTGCTTATCAAGCCCAAGATACGCAGTATTTT. V gene TRBV24-1 combines with J gene TRBJ2-3; D ambiguous. V lost 5 bases and J 5 bases, leaving 13 bases between the germline ends. The CDR3 runs 14 residues. Germline-derived CDR1 and CDR2 are KGHDR and SFDVKD.

The V and J genes are TRBV5-5 and TRBJ1-3, with D uncertain. This CDR3 contains 16 residues. The germline V and J ends were trimmed by 4 bases and 5 bases, with 19 bases remaining between them. Germline V CDR1 and CDR2: SGHKS, YYEKEE (reference sequence). Here the CDR3 DNA reads TGTGCCAGCAGCGCTCCTGGTCGCGGAGGTAGAAACACCATATATTTT. Translated: CASSAPGRGGRNTIYF.

This chain uses TRBV29-1 with TRBJ2-7, with D uncertain. Trimming left V 4 bases short and J 0 bases short, with 10 bases between. This CDR3 has 13 amino acids. CDR1 and CDR2 (germline): SQVTM, ANQGSEA. CDR3 residues: CSVGVTGSYEQYF. In nucleotides, the CDR3 is TGCAGCGTTGGAGTGACGGGCTCCTACGAGCAGTACTTC.

The chain is built from TRBV6-2 or TRBV6-3 and TRBJ1-1, with D maybe TRBD1 (6 bases). Germline V gene lookup returns CDR1 MNHEY and CDR2 SVGEGT. The CDR3 runs 13 residues. Trimming took off 0 bases at V and 11 bases at J, with 13 bases between the two ends. The CDR3 region is CASSYSTGPRAFF. The CDR3 DNA reads TGTGCCAGCAGTTACTCGACAGGCCCGAGGGCTTTCTTT.

J is TRBJ1-2 and V is TRBV5-1, with 12 bases aligning to TRBD1. The germline CDR1 and CDR2 sequences are SGHRS and YFSETQ. This CDR3 contains 14 residues. V lost 4 bases, J lost 6 bases, and 4 bases stayed unmatched. The CDR3 region is CASSGTGGRDGYTF. The CDR3 nucleotides are TGCGCCAGCAGCGGGACAGGGGGCAGGGATGGCTACACCTTC. The whole variable domain, remainder taken from reference TRBV5-1 and TRBJ1-2, is KAGVTQTPRYLIKTRGQQVTLSCSPISGHRSVSWYQQTPGQGLQFLFEYFSETQRNKGNFPGRFSGRQFSNSRSEMNVSTLELGDSALYLCASSGTGGRDGYTFGSGTRLTVV.

The CDR3, as DNA: TGTGCCAGCAGCTCTCCAACTAGCGGACCCTCCTACGAGCAGTACTTC. Its protein product is CASSSPTSGPSYEQYF. The chain uses TRBV3-1 (or the pseudogene TRBV3-2) and TRBJ2-7; 8 bases match TRBD2. Unmatched junction bases numbered 9, after V lost 5 bases and J lost 0 bases. Germline loops: CDR1 LGHDT, CDR2 YNNKEL (reference sequence). The CDR3 totals 16 residues.

J is TRBJ2-7 and V is TRBV9; 9 positions match TRBD1. V lost 3 bases and J lost 6; bases outside the gene matches: 10. The CDR3 is 15 residues long. Germline V gene data show CDR1 as SGDLS and CDR2 as YYNGEE. CDR3 DNA sequence: TGTGCCAGCAGCGCGGAGCCGGGACAGGGTCGCGAGCAGTACTTC. Amino acids: CASSAEPGQGREQYF.

The chain couples TRBV28 to TRBJ2-1; 9 nucleotides agree with TRBD1. The germline V gene encodes CDR1 MDHEN and CDR2 SYDVKM. The CDR3 is 16 amino acids. V gave up 11 bases and J gave up 3 bases; unmatched junction bases: 14. As DNA, the CDR3 is TGTGCCGCCGGGACAGGGCTTTCCAGGGTCTACAATGAGCAGTTCTTC. Translation: CAAGTGLSRVYNEQFF.

This clone came up many times. The rearrangement joins TRBV29-1 to TRBJ2-1, with a tentative D call TRBD2 (5 bases). V was pared by 7 bases and J by 7 bases, with 17 bases between. This CDR3 is built from 13 residues. Germline V gene data show CDR1 as SQVTM and CDR2 as ANQGSEA. The CDR3 DNA follows: TGCAGCGGATCTACGGGGTGGGGAAATGAGCAGTTCTTC. It yields the protein CSGSTGWGNEQFF.

The rearrangement links TRBV6-5 to TRBJ2-4; TRBD1 agrees at 7 bases. Trimming removed 2 bases from V and 5 bases from J; junction bases left unmatched: 3. The CDR3 totals 14 residues. Germline values: CDR1 MNHEY, CDR2 SVGAGI. For the CDR3, the DNA is TGTGCCAGCAGTTACAGGGGGCGGGAAAACATTCAGTACTTC. Translating gives CASSYRGRENIQYF.

This chain uses TRBV2 with TRBJ1-1; possibly TRBD1 for D (6 bases). V lost 4 bases and J 1 base, leaving 13 bases between the germline ends. In germline, CDR1 is SNHLY, CDR2 FYNNEI. This CDR3 is 15 amino acids long. For the CDR3, the DNA is TGTGCCAGCAGTGTACCGGGACAAACGAACACTGAAGCTTTCTTT. Its translation is CASSVPGQTNTEAFF. Full variable domain (missing parts from reference TRBV2 and TRBJ1-1): EPEVTQTPSHQVTQMGQEVILRCVPISNHLYFYWYRQILGQKVEFLVSFYNNEISEKSEIFDDQFSVERPDGSNFTLKIRSTKLEDSAMYFCASSVPGQTNTEAFFGQGTRLTVV.

Only one count was recorded for this clone. This chain connects TRBV5-6 to TRBJ2-1; 8 bases line up with TRBD2. J lost 3 bases, V lost 2 bases, and 7 bases had no gene match. CDR1 is SGHDT and CDR2 is YYEEEE in the germline V gene. The CDR3 has 16 amino acids. The CDR3 nucleotides are TGTGCCAGCAGCTTAGCTAGCGGGTTAGTCTACAATGAGCAGTTCTTC. Amino acids: CASSLASGLVYNEQFF.

The genes are TRBV3-1 (or the pseudogene TRBV3-2) and TRBJ2-5; D might be TRBD2 (6 bases). This CDR3 region has 16 residues. Germline assignment: CDR1 LGHDT and CDR2 YNNKEL (reference sequence). Trimming took off 0 bases at V and 5 bases at J, with 16 bases between the two ends. The CDR3 DNA follows: TGTGCCAGCAGCCAAGATCCCCCGGGAGTCAGGGAGACCCAGTACTTC. It yields the protein CASSQDPPGVRETQYF.

This sequence joins TRBV7-2 and TRBJ2-3; 8 bases map to TRBD2. The CDR3 runs 13 residues. The V gene end was trimmed by 3 bases and the J gene end by 6 bases; junction bases not matched to a gene: 2. CDR1 SGHTA and CDR2 FQGNSA come from the germline V gene. Written as DNA, the CDR3 is TGTGCCAGCAGCTTCGGGAGGGGGGATACGCAGTATTTT. This gives the protein CASSFGRGDTQYF. The variable domain in full, completed from reference TRBV7-2 and TRBJ2-3, reads GAGVSQSPSNKVTEKGKDVELRCDPISGHTALYWYRQSLGQGLEFLIYFQGNSAPDKSGLPSDRFSAERTGGSVSTLTIQRTQQEDSAVYLCASSFGRGDTQYFGPGTRLTVL.

The chain has TRBV24-1 and TRBJ2-3; 7 nucleotides line up with TRBD2. This CDR3 has 15 amino acids. The V gene's germline CDR1 is KGHDR and CDR2 SFDVKD. Germline trimming cut 5 bases from V and 9 bases from J; bases unmatched to any gene: 13. The CDR3 DNA reads as TGTGCCACCAGTGTGGGTAGCGGGTCTCTAGAGACGCAGTATTTT. Encoded protein: CATSVGSGSLETQYF.

V gene TRBV4-3 combines with J gene TRBJ2-7; 11 bases match TRBD1. Germline lookup yields CDR1 LGHNA and CDR2 YSLEER. V trimming: 4 bases; J trimming: 2 bases; junction bases outside the gene matches: 1. This CDR3 spans 14 amino acids. The CDR3 DNA reads as TGCGCCAGCAGCCCGGGACAGGGGGCCTACGAGCAGTACTTC. Amino acid sequence: CASSPGQGAYEQYF.

The genes are TRBV28 and TRBJ2-4; 14 bases are a match to TRBD2. V dropped 5 bases and J dropped 2; count of bases not matched to a gene: 8. CDR3 size: 18 residues. The V gene's germline CDR1 is MDHEN and CDR2 SYDVKM. In DNA form, the CDR3 reads TGTGCCAGCAGTCTGGGACTAGCGGGAGCTAGAACCAAAAACATTCAGTACTTC. This codes for CASSLGLAGARTKNIQYF.

The gene calls are TRBV12-5 and TRBJ2-2; D perhaps matches TRBD2 (6 bases). Germline V gives CDR1 LGHNT, CDR2 FRNRAP. The CDR3 loop spans 15 amino acids. The V end was cut by 5 bases, the J end by 4 bases, with 14 bases between. CDR3 region: CASGLRAGTTGELFF. The CDR3 nucleotides are TGTGCTAGTGGTCTCCGGGCGGGGACCACCGGGGAGCTGTTTTTT.

This clone came up a few times. V gene TRBV6-2 or TRBV6-3 combines with J gene TRBJ1-5; 7 bases are shared with TRBD1. J lost 6 bases, V lost 2 bases, and 16 bases had no gene match. Germline lookup yields CDR1 MNHEY and CDR2 SVGEGT. The CDR3 runs 18 residues. CDR3 residues: CASSYRSGTRGATQPQHF. The CDR3 DNA reads TGTGCCAGCAGTTACCGCTCCGGGACCAGGGGGGCCACTCAGCCCCAGCATTTT.

The J gene is TRBJ1-1, the V gene TRBV4-2, with a weak D call TRBD1 (5 bases). The germline V and J ends were trimmed by 2 bases and 1 base, with 14 bases remaining between them. In germline, CDR1 is LGHNA, CDR2 YNFKEQ. The CDR3 contains 16 residues. The CDR3 loop is CASSQRLQDKNTEAFF. The CDR3 DNA sequence: TGTGCCAGCAGCCAAAGGCTCCAGGACAAGAACACTGAAGCTTTCTTT.

J is TRBJ2-7 and V is TRBV27; 7 bases match TRBD2. J lost 6 bases, V lost 5 bases, and 4 bases had no gene match. This CDR3 contains 12 residues. CDR1 is MNHEY and CDR2 is SMNVEV in the germline V gene (reference sequence). This CDR3 reads CASSGSGGEQYF. The CDR3 DNA sequence: TGTGCCAGCAGTGGTTCGGGGGGCGAGCAGTACTTC.

J is TRBJ1-2 and V is TRBV2; D not certain. The ends were cut back, 6 bases at V and 4 bases at J, with 9 bases in the middle. The germline V gene encodes CDR1 SNHLY and CDR2 FYNNEI. The CDR3 is 12 amino acids. This CDR3 is CASSDLGYGYTF. CDR3 sequence (DNA): TGTGCCAGCAGCGACCTAGGCTATGGCTACACCTTC. The whole variable domain, filled in from reference TRBV2 and TRBJ1-2, reads EPEVTQTPSHQVTQMGQEVILRCVPISNHLYFYWYRQILGQKVEFLVSFYNNEISEKSEIFDDQFSVERPDGSNFTLKIRSTKLEDSAMYFCASSDLGYGYTFGSGTRLTVV.

CDR3 amino acids: CASSYTNTDTQYF. The CDR3 DNA follows: TGTGCCAGCAGTTACACAAACACAGATACGCAGTATTTT. The chain is built from TRBV6-5 and TRBJ2-3, with D unresolved. The length of the CDR3 is 13 residues. Between the trimmed V and J ends, which lost 2 bases and 2 bases, there was a span of 5 bases. Germline CDR1 reads MNHEY; CDR2 reads SVGAGI.

To note about this clone: The junction shows a germline mismatch at one end, possibly a read error. V gene TRBV11-2 combines with J gene TRBJ2-1; 16 nucleotides align to TRBD2. The CDR3 length is 15 residues. Germline-derived CDR1 and CDR2 are SGHAT and FQNNGV. CDR3: CASSLVGLAGGRHLF. DNA of the CDR3: TGTGCCAGCAGCTTAGTGGGACTAGCGGGAGGGAGGCACCTCTTC.